The 31 T cell receptor beta chains below all came from one sample that was sequenced in a study of T cell therapy after organ transplantation. No antigen is known for these receptors. As for time point: 20-29 weeks after completion of therapy. TCRdb's table, derived via immunoSEQ multiplex PCR, lists solely in-frame clones and lacks some. This table holds some 17,000 clones, about 85% found once. This specimen consisted of CD8+ T cells from blood, obtained after autologous CMV-specific T cell therapy. These receptors were collected from a human patient who had received a solid organ transplant and had CMV disease. Some of these T cells may belong to the graft donor.

The rearrangement joins TRBV5-1 to TRBJ2-7; 10 nucleotides match TRBD2. The CDR3 loop spans 15 amino acids. CDR1 and CDR2 (germline): SGHRS, YFSETQ. V lost 4 bases to trimming and J lost 1 base; unmatched junction nucleotides: 5. CDR3 amino acids: CASSPGLARSYEQYF. The CDR3 DNA reads as TGCGCCAGCAGCCCGGGACTAGCGCGGTCCTACGAGCAGTACTTC.

The chain links TRBV2 to TRBJ2-5; D is uncertain. The CDR3 loop spans 14 amino acids. V lost 5 bases, J lost 1 base, and 11 bases lay in between. Germline CDR1 SNHLY, CDR2 FYNNEI. Here the CDR3 DNA reads TGTGCCAGCAGTTATCAACGGATCCAAGAGACCCAGTACTTC. As protein: CASSYQRIQETQYF. The full variable domain, its missing parts supplied by reference TRBV2 and TRBJ2-5, is EPEVTQTPSHQVTQMGQEVILRCVPISNHLYFYWYRQILGQKVEFLVSFYNNEISEKSEIFDDQFSVERPDGSNFTLKIRSTKLEDSAMYFCASSYQRIQETQYFGPGTRLLVL.

V gene TRBV4-1 combines with J gene TRBJ1-4; possibly TRBD1 for D (5 bases). Germline V CDR1 and CDR2: MGHRA, YSYEKL. The CDR3 extends over 15 amino acids. Trimming removed 3 bases at V and 2 bases at J, with 10 bases between. The CDR3 DNA reads TGCGCCAGCAGCCAGACGGACAATACTAATGAAAAACTGTTTTTT. This translates into CASSQTDNTNEKLFF.

V is TRBV11-2 and J is TRBJ2-7, with 10 bases matching TRBD2. The CDR3 is made up of 16 amino acids. Germline V gives CDR1 SGHAT, CDR2 FQNNGV. V lost 2 bases to trimming and J lost 4 bases; unmatched junction nucleotides: 8. The CDR3 DNA follows: TGTGCCAGCAGCTTATGGCCTAGCGGGAGCAGTTACGAGCAGTACTTC. This sequence encodes CASSLWPSGSSYEQYF.

Comment on this clone: This may be a read error: a much more frequent sequence differs by one nucleotide. Within the sample, other DNA sequences also encode this same CDR3. V usage is TRBV6-5 and J usage is TRBJ2-2, with D hard to call. CDR3 length: 12 amino acids. Per germline, CDR1 MNHEY and CDR2 SVGAGI. V gave up 6 bases and J gave up 2 bases, with 4 bases separating them. CDR3 residues: CASRQNTGELFF. The CDR3 bases are TGTGCCAGCAGGCAAAACACCGGGGAGCTGTTTTTT.

This chain joins TRBV30 and TRBJ1-5, with a tentative D call TRBD1 (5 bases). The V end lost 1 base, the J end lost 6 bases, and 10 bases lay between the germline ends. This CDR3 is 13 amino acids long. Germline values: CDR1 GTSNPN, CDR2 SVGIG (reference sequence). The DNA of the CDR3 is TGTGCCTGGAGTGGGGGGTGGACTCAGCCCCAGCATTTT. Translating gives CAWSGGWTQPQHF.

A word on this clone: A junction boundary mismatches the germline segment, possibly from a read error. The genes are TRBV29-1 and TRBJ2-3, with TRBD1 matching 8 bases. CDR1 is SQVTM, CDR2 ANQGSEA, per germline. CDR3 length: 14 residues. DNA of the CDR3: TGCAGCGTTATATCCGGACAGGGCTTACCGCGCCCCGATTTT. It is translated as CSVISGQGLPRPDF.

This clone was recorded once. The chain recombines TRBV7-8 with TRBJ2-1; TRBD2 aligns across 11 bases. This CDR3 spans 13 amino acids. CDR1 and CDR2 from the germline V gene are SGHVS and FQNEAQ. V lost 4 bases to trimming and J lost 9 bases; unmatched junction nucleotides: 2. CDR3 nucleotides: TGTGCCAGCAGCTCAGGGACTAGCGGTGAGCAGTTCTTC. It encodes CASSSGTSGEQFF.

The rearrangement links TRBV30 to TRBJ1-2; D is ambiguous. V was cut by 0 bases and J by 4 bases, with 9 bases left in between. This CDR3 contains 13 residues. Germline V gene lookup returns CDR1 GTSNPN and CDR2 SVGIG (reference sequence). For the CDR3, the DNA is TGTGCCTGGAGTGTTAGCGTTGGCTATGGCTACACCTTC. It codes for CAWSVSVGYGYTF.

The chain is built from TRBV6-5 and TRBJ1-1; tentatively, D is TRBD1 (6 bases). The CDR3 is 14 residues long. Germline V lookup: CDR1 MNHEY, CDR2 SVGAGI. Between the trimmed V and J ends, which lost 6 bases and 3 bases, there was a span of 14 bases. The CDR3, as DNA: TGTGCCAGCAGCCTCTCTGGGGGCCACACTGAAGCTTTCTTT. The encoded protein is CASSLSGGHTEAFF.

The V call is TRBV4-1, the J call TRBJ1-1; unclear D gene. Germline loops: CDR1 MGHRA, CDR2 YSYEKL. The V end lost 1 base, the J end lost 0 bases, and 6 bases lay between the germline ends. This CDR3 contains 14 residues. CDR3 nucleotides: TGCGCCAGCAGCCAAGTTCGTGTGAACACTGAAGCTTTCTTT. Protein: CASSQVRVNTEAFF.

This chain joins TRBV6-5 and TRBJ2-4, with D hard to call. CDR3 length equals 15 residues. Germline V gene lookup returns CDR1 MNHEY and CDR2 SVGAGI. V was clipped by 6 bases and J by 2 bases, with 14 bases between them. CDR3 amino acids: CASSPSPGSKNIQYF. The CDR3 DNA sequence: TGTGCCAGCAGCCCATCCCCCGGGTCCAAAAACATTCAGTACTTC.

The CDR3 bases are TGCAGCGCCCTGAAGGGCCCGATGAACACTGAAGCTTTCTTT. It is translated as CSALKGPMNTEAFF. The chain has TRBV29-1 and TRBJ1-1; the D is unclear. The germline V gene has CDR1 SQVTM and CDR2 ANQGSEA. V was cut by 7 bases and J by 0 bases, with 15 bases left in between. This CDR3 is built from 14 residues.

The rearrangement joins TRBV6-5 to TRBJ1-1; TRBD1 might be the D (5 bases). The CDR3 is made up of 13 amino acids. V was trimmed by 0 bases and J by 8 bases, leaving 10 bases between them. The germline V gene encodes CDR1 MNHEY and CDR2 SVGAGI. The CDR3: CASSYSEGTEAFF. In nucleotides, the CDR3 is TGTGCCAGCAGTTACTCGGAGGGGACCGAAGCTTTCTTT.

CDR3 nucleotides: TGTGCCAGCAGCTTGGTGGGGGGGCCTGTGGATGAGCAGTTCTTC. Amino acids: CASSLVGGPVDEQFF. The chain uses TRBV5-4 and TRBJ2-1; D might be TRBD2 (7 bases). V lost 0 bases and J lost 8, with 15 bases in between. Germline V gives CDR1 SGHNT, CDR2 YYREEE (reference sequence). The CDR3 consists of 15 residues.

The chain has TRBV6-5 and TRBJ2-3; 9 bases align to TRBD1. The CDR3 runs 15 residues. After removal of 6 bases from V and 3 bases from J, the junction contained 7 bases not matched to a gene. The germline V gene encodes CDR1 MNHEY and CDR2 SVGAGI. The CDR3 DNA reads TGTGCCAGCAGCCCCGGACAGGGGCCTACAGATACGCAGTATTTT. Its protein product is CASSPGQGPTDTQYF.

CDR3 DNA sequence: TGCAGCGTTGAGGCAGGGGTCGGGTACGAGCAGTACTTC. Protein: CSVEAGVGYEQYF. The chain joins TRBV29-1 to TRBJ2-5; D may be TRBD1 (6 bases). The end of the DNA is better explained by TRBJ2-7, so the J call may be wrong. Germline-derived CDR1 and CDR2 are SQVTM and ANQGSEA. The CDR3 sequence is 13 residues long.

The genes are TRBV4-2 and TRBJ2-3; D may be TRBD2 (5 bases). The CDR3 covers 16 residues. The V gene's germline CDR1 is LGHNA and CDR2 YNFKEQ. Trimming shortened V by 1 base and J by 4 bases, and 15 bases separated the two germline ends. The CDR3 region has the DNA TGTGCCAGCAGCCAAGGCGTGCTAGCAACCCCAGATACGCAGTATTTT. This translates into CASSQGVLATPDTQYF.

This clone was picked up one time. This chain uses TRBV6-1 with TRBJ2-5; the D call may be TRBD1 or TRBD2 (5 bases each). Trimming removed 1 base at V and 5 bases at J, with 14 bases between. The CDR3 has 15 residues. From germline, CDR1 is MNHNS and CDR2 SASEGT. The CDR3 region has the DNA TGTGCCAGCAGTGAAGGGGGGTCCCCGGTGGAGACCCAGTACTTC. As protein: CASSEGGSPVETQYF.

The CDR3 reads CASSLGTPSGVDYGYTF. As DNA, the CDR3 is TGTGCCAGCAGCTTGGGGACCCCATCGGGGGTTGACTATGGCTACACCTTC. This sequence joins TRBV5-5 and TRBJ1-2; D might be TRBD1 (5 bases). Trimming took off 0 bases at V and 3 bases at J, with 18 bases between the two ends. This CDR3 has 17 amino acids. Germline V gene lookup returns CDR1 SGHKS and CDR2 YYEKEE (reference sequence).

The gene calls are TRBV10-3 and TRBJ2-7; D remains unclear. This CDR3 has 12 residues. The germline V gene encodes CDR1 ENHRY and CDR2 SYGVKD. Trimming stripped 5 bases from V and 12 bases from J, with 17 bases between. The CDR3 loop is CAISPDPTPGYF. The CDR3, as DNA: TGTGCCATCAGTCCGGACCCGACACCGGGGTACTTC.

The V and J genes are TRBV10-1 and TRBJ2-7; 7 nucleotides line up with TRBD1. CDR1 and CDR2 (germline): WNHNN, SYGVQD (reference sequence). The CDR3 has 17 amino acids. The V gene end was trimmed by 0 bases and the J gene end by 2 bases; junction bases not matched to a gene: 10. Written as DNA, the CDR3 is TGCGCCAGCAGTGAGTCCAACTATGGGACAGTTACCTACGAGCAGTACTTC. Its protein is CASSESNYGTVTYEQYF.

The V call is TRBV30, the J call TRBJ2-7, with 8 bases aligning to TRBD2. V trimming: 0 bases; J trimming: 0 bases; junction bases outside the gene matches: 4. The CDR3 contains 15 residues. Germline V gene data show CDR1 as GTSNPN and CDR2 as SVGIG (reference sequence). The CDR3, as DNA: TGTGCCTGGAGTGTAGGAAGCGGGAGCTCCTACGAGCAGTACTTC. Its translation: CAWSVGSGSSYEQYF.

The chain recombines TRBV30 with TRBJ1-6, with 8 nucleotides matching TRBD1. The CDR3 totals 15 residues. The trim removed 0 bases at V and 5 bases at J, leaving 3 bases unmatched. Germline V lookup: CDR1 GTSNPN, CDR2 SVGIG (reference sequence). CDR3 sequence: CAWSVGGQDNSPLHF. The DNA of the CDR3 is TGTGCCTGGAGTGTAGGGGGACAGGATAATTCACCCCTCCACTTT.

This rearrangement joins TRBV19 to TRBJ2-1, with 8 bases identical to TRBD1. This CDR3 spans 14 amino acids. Germline V CDR1 and CDR2: LNHDA, SQIVND (reference sequence). V shed 4 bases and J 5 bases; nucleotides not matched to a gene: 4. The CDR3 region is CASSTRDRNNEQFF. In DNA, the CDR3 is TGTGCCAGTAGTACCCGGGACAGGAACAATGAGCAGTTCTTC. The variable domain in full, with the rest retrieved from reference TRBV19 and TRBJ2-1, is DGGITQSPKYLFRKEGQNVTLSCEQNLNHDAMYWYRQDPGQGLRLIYYSQIVNDFQKGDIAEGYSVSREKKESFPLTVTSAQKNPTAFYLCASSTRDRNNEQFFGPGTRLTVL.

The rearrangement uses TRBV7-8 and TRBJ2-4; 11 nucleotides line up with TRBD2. Germline assignment: CDR1 SGHVS and CDR2 FQNEAQ. The length of the CDR3 is 18 residues. Unmatched junction bases numbered 7, after V lost 3 bases and J lost 0 bases. The CDR3 region has the DNA TGTGCCAGCAGCTTCCGTCCTAGCGGGAGGCGAGCCAAAAACATTCAGTACTTC. Its translation: CASSFRPSGRRAKNIQYF. Looking up the rest from reference TRBV7-8 and TRBJ2-4 gives the full variable domain: GAGVSQSPRYKVAKRGQDVALRCDPISGHVSLFWYQQALGQGPEFLTYFQNEAQLDKSGLPSDRFFAERPEGSVSTLKIQRTQQEDSAVYLCASSFRPSGRRAKNIQYFGAGTRLSVL.

The J gene is TRBJ2-1, the V gene TRBV6-5, with 8 bases matching TRBD2. The length of the CDR3 is 15 residues. After removal of 7 bases from V and 3 bases from J, the junction contained 8 bases not matched to a gene. Germline assignment: CDR1 MNHEY and CDR2 SVGAGI. This CDR3 reads CASTSLAADYNEQFF. The DNA for the CDR3 is TGTGCCAGCACCTCACTAGCGGCGGACTACAATGAGCAGTTCTTC.

This chain uses TRBV7-7 with TRBJ2-2; 7 nucleotides match TRBD2. The CDR3 extends over 14 amino acids. The J segment lost 6 bases and the V segment lost 1 base, leaving 2 bases of the junction unmatched. Per germline, CDR1 SSHAT and CDR2 FNYEAQ (reference sequence). CDR3 loop: CASSLDAGAGELFF. The CDR3, as DNA: TGTGCCAGCAGCTTAGATGCGGGGGCCGGGGAGCTGTTTTTT.

The chain combines TRBV27 with TRBJ1-5; 7 positions match TRBD1. The CDR3 covers 14 residues. The germline CDR1 and CDR2 sequences are MNHEY and SMNVEV (reference sequence). Trimming removed 6 bases from V and 0 bases from J; junction bases left unmatched: 2. DNA of the CDR3: TGTGCCAGCAGACCAGGGGGTAGCAATCAGCCCCAGCATTTT. Residues: CASRPGGSNQPQHF.

The rearrangement uses TRBV10-1 and TRBJ2-7; unclear D gene. Germline CDR1 WNHNN, CDR2 SYGVQD (reference sequence). The CDR3 length is 13 residues. Trimming left V 0 bases short and J 2 bases short, with 5 bases between. The CDR3 DNA sequence: TGCGCCAGCAGTGAGTCGGAGACCTACGAGCAGTACTTC. This gives the protein CASSESETYEQYF.

V usage is TRBV13 and J usage is TRBJ2-2, with 8 positions matching TRBD2. CDR1 is PRHDT, CDR2 FYEKMQ, per germline (reference sequence). After removal of 5 bases from V and 5 bases from J, the junction contained 7 bases not matched to a gene. CDR3 length: 15 residues. CDR3 DNA sequence: TGTGCCAGCAGCCCACGGGGGGGCCGGACCGGGGAGCTGTTTTTT. Translating it yields CASSPRGGRTGELFF.